One and the same sample provided the 8 T cell receptor beta chains below, sequenced in a study of cytotoxic CD8 clonotypes in ibrutinib-treated CLL. Sequencing was performed with immunoSEQ multiplex PCR; in TCRdb, only in-frame clones are kept and a portion is missing. The sample lists 35,000 to 40,000 clones, over 45% occurring once. Sequencing used PBMCs, obtained before ibrutinib treatment. Receptors were obtained from a human donor with chronic lymphocytic leukemia.

The V gene is TRBV18, the J gene TRBJ2-1; weak D call: TRBD2 (6 bases). Per the germline V gene, CDR1 is KGHSH and CDR2 is LQKENI. V lost 6 bases and J 2 bases, leaving 20 bases between the germline ends. This CDR3 is built from 17 residues. This CDR3 is CASSHRLVAGTYNEQFF. In DNA form, the CDR3 reads TGTGCCAGCTCCCATAGACTCGTGGCGGGGACCTACAATGAGCAGTTCTTC.

The genes are TRBV21-1 and TRBJ2-6; the table gives TRBD1 as D, unverified against the DNA. TRBV21-1 corresponds to a pseudogene. This CDR3 has 19 residues. CDR3 protein: CASRSPQGPGSSGANVLTF. The CDR3, as DNA: TGTGCCAGCCGATCACCTCAGGGGCCTGGCAGTTCTGGGGCCAACGTCCTGACTTTC.

This chain joins TRBV19 and TRBJ1-1; D might be TRBD1 (5 bases). This CDR3 has 13 residues. V gave up 5 bases and J gave up 5 bases, with 12 bases separating them. The germline V gene has CDR1 LNHDA and CDR2 SQIVND (reference sequence). CDR3 amino acids: CASSPQGGTEAFF. CDR3 in DNA: TGTGCCAGTAGTCCTCAGGGAGGGACTGAAGCTTTCTTT.

The V call is TRBV7-8, the J call TRBJ1-5, with D possibly TRBD1 on 5 matching bases. Germline CDR1 reads SGHVS; CDR2 reads FQNEAQ. Trimming pared 7 bases from V and 7 bases from J, leaving 11 bases between. CDR3 length: 12 amino acids. CDR3 DNA sequence: TGTGCCAGCACCCCGGGGGGACAGCCCCAGCATTTT. This gives the protein CASTPGGQPQHF. Filled out from reference TRBV7-8 and TRBJ1-5, the complete variable domain reads GAGVSQSPRYKVAKRGQDVALRCDPISGHVSLFWYQQALGQGPEFLTYFQNEAQLDKSGLPSDRFFAERPEGSVSTLKIQRTQQEDSAVYLCASTPGGQPQHFGDGTRLSIL.

The rearrangement joins TRBV7-2 to TRBJ1-1; TRBD1 matches at 7 bases. The CDR3 is 13 residues long. Germline CDR1 is SGHTA and CDR2 is FQGNSA. V was pared by 5 bases and J by 12 bases, with 12 bases of the junction left unmatched. CDR3 DNA: TGTGCCAGCAGCCCCCTAGACAGGGTATATCCTTTCTTT. It translates to CASSPLDRVYPFF.

The genes are TRBV6-4 and TRBJ1-4; 9 positions match TRBD1. With V trimmed by 6 bases and J by 11 bases, 10 bases remained unmatched. Per the germline V gene, CDR1 is MRHNA and CDR2 is SNTAGT. CDR3 size: 14 residues. The CDR3 region is CASSEGTGTGKLFF. CDR3 coding DNA: TGTGCCAGCAGCGAAGGGACAGGGACAGGGAAACTGTTTTTT.

The chain employs TRBV7-2 and TRBJ1-4, with a possible D match to TRBD1 (6 bases). V gave up 5 bases and J gave up 11 bases, with 21 bases separating them. CDR1 is SGHTA, CDR2 FQGNSA, per germline. The CDR3 runs 15 residues. CDR3 nucleotides: TGTGCCAGCAGCCCAGACTCAGGGGAGGATGGTAAACTGTTTTTT. It translates to CASSPDSGEDGKLFF.

The count of this clone is one. J is TRBJ2-1 and V is TRBV6-1; the D call may be TRBD1 or TRBD2 (5 bases each). The CDR3 has 11 amino acids. CDR1 MNHNS and CDR2 SASEGT come from the germline V gene. Trimming cost V 8 bases and J 9 bases, with 11 bases left between them. CDR3 nucleotides: TGTGCCAGCGGTCATGGGGGTGAGCAGTTCTTC. This codes for CASGHGGEQFF.